Included here is one TCR beta chain sequence, with context. Its antigen is still unknown. CDR1 MNHEY and CDR2 SVGAGI come from the germline V gene. The CDR3 is 12 residues long. Nominally healthy donors provided the samples, though records likely missed some immune exposures. These data are taken from a study of cytomegalovirus exposure and HLA in healthy donors. Across the study: From about 179 million T cells, an earlier analysis saw 100 million to 140 million unique TCR beta sequences. Notes on the study in general: Across all donors, roughly uniform sequencing depth was an assumption of the presence/absence analyses. In the analysis, some V segments, TRBV6-2 and TRBV6-3 included, were excluded as indistinguishable.

The PCR was carried out with 60 Vbeta primers and 13 Jbeta primers. The repertoire was sequenced with immunoSEQ multiplex PCR; TCRdb's copy has only in-frame clones and lacks some. This repertoire shows approximately 150,000 clones, 80% to 85% found once; its top ten account for 1%. Sequencing was done on a sample of PBMCs. The genes are TRBV6-5 and TRBJ2-5; possibly TRBD2 for D (7 bases). Near its end, the DNA agrees better with TRBJ2-7, so the J call may be wrong. The clonotype comes from a man in his thirties or forties in good health and CMV-seronegative. CDR3 coding DNA: TGTGCCGTAGGGGGAGGGCCGGGCGAGCAGTACTTC. Protein sequence: CAVGGGPGEQYF.